This TCR beta chain stems from a study of T-cell memory formation after mild COVID-19. Study-level information: TCR clusters were largely donor specific.

Each CDR3 protein is one row after TCRdb ran MiXCR on the 5' RACE reads. The table lists around 500,000 distinct CDR3 sequences, around a sixth of them singletons, with around an eighth in the top ten. V shed 5 bases and J shed 3 bases, with 10 bases lying between them. The CDR3 runs to 12 residues. Germline V CDR1 and CDR2: SQVTM, ANQGSEA. Whole-study results and caveats: Second-wave clones that peaked on day 37 lacked confirmed SARS-CoV-2 specificity. CD4/CD8 balance held among clones contracting day 15 to 85, and later expanders leaned CD4+. Some clones that responded were present in memory (sampled pre-infection), which suggests cross-reactive memory joined.

There are a few counts of this clonotype. The antigen is not known. The chain uses TRBV29-1 and TRBJ1-1; a possible D gene is TRBD1 (6 bases). This clonotype originated in an adult woman who had mild COVID-19 (a few samples of this study predate the infection). Cell type and time point are not known. The sequenced sample consisted of PBMCs or a T cell subset sorted from them (not recorded which). The CDR3 DNA follows: TGCAGCGTTCGGCAGGGGCACACTGAAGCTTTCTTT. Protein sequence: CSVRQGHTEAFF.